This passage covers 5 T cell receptor beta chains from one sample sequenced in a study of regulatory T cells in long-lasting Graves disease. The authors built TCR beta libraries using iRepertoire HTBI primers and Arm-PCR of CDR3 regions. TCRdb analysed the multiplex PCR reads with MiXCR anew, one entry per CDR3 protein. Of some 370,000 distinct CDR3 sequences listed, roughly 12% were seen once; the top ten hold approximately 17%. Time point denoted: newly diagnosed GD, antithyroid drugs for less than 3 months. There was RNA extracted from PBMCs, and the TCR library was made from it. The same data also contributed to another study, on T cells in Graves' hyperthyroidism and ophthalmopathy.

Sequencing was performed on peripheral blood mononuclear cells (PBMCs), taken at new diagnosis, from a patient treated with antithyroid drugs. These receptors all stem from a young woman with Graves disease.

The CDR3 coding sequence is TGTGCCAGCAGCTACGCCGGGACTAGCCGCTACGAGCAGTACTTC. Translating it yields CASSYAGTSRYEQYF. The chain combines TRBV27 with TRBJ2-7; TRBD2 matches at 9 bases. Germline trimming cut 6 bases from V and 3 bases from J; bases unmatched to any gene: 9. This CDR3 is built from 15 residues. Germline assignment: CDR1 MNHEY and CDR2 SMNVEV (reference sequence).

This clonotype was counted ten times or more. The chain joins TRBV6-5 to TRBJ2-1; tentatively, D is TRBD1 (6 bases). There are 16 residues in the CDR3. The germline gives CDR1 MNHEY, CDR2 SVGAGI. The V end lost 0 bases, the J end lost 9 bases, and 18 bases lay between the germline ends. Written as DNA, the CDR3 is TGTGCCAGCAGTTACTCTACATATGGGGGCCCGATTGAGCAGTTCTTC. Translating it yields CASSYSTYGGPIEQFF.

This clonotype was recorded many times. In DNA form, the CDR3 reads TGTGCCAGCAACCCCACGAGGAGGGTTGACATTCAGTACTTC. This sequence encodes CASNPTRRVDIQYF. This rearrangement joins TRBV6-1 to TRBJ2-4; a possible D gene is TRBD2 (6 bases). Germline-derived CDR1 and CDR2 are MNHNS and SASEGT. The length of the CDR3 is 14 residues. V was trimmed by 7 bases and J by 8 bases, leaving 18 bases between them.

This clonotype was found many times. The CDR3 DNA sequence: TGTGCCAGCTCACCCCAGTTCAATCAGCCCCAGCATTTT. The encoded protein is CASSPQFNQPQHF. The genes are TRBV18 and TRBJ1-5; no definite D call. V dropped 3 bases and J dropped 3 bases, with 6 bases sitting between them. The germline V gene encodes CDR1 KGHSH and CDR2 LQKENI. CDR3 length equals 13 residues.

The sample holds many counts of this clonotype. The J gene is TRBJ2-2, the V gene TRBV3-1; D may be TRBD1 or TRBD2 (5 bases each). Germline values: CDR1 LGHDT, CDR2 YNNKEL (reference sequence). The V end lost 4 bases, the J end lost 7 bases, and 19 bases lay between the germline ends. This CDR3 region has 16 residues. In DNA, the CDR3 is TGTGCCAGCAGCCCGCCGCTGAGGGGACGCCACGGGGAGCTGTTTTTT. This encodes CASSPPLRGRHGELFF.